These 6 T cell receptor beta chains came from one sample sequenced in a study of OX40 agonist ivuxolimab in advanced cancers. Method: immunoSEQ multiplex PCR; TCRdb's copy keeps in-frame clones and lacks some. The sample records 89,000 or so clones, less than 95% being singletons. The sample here was CD4+ or CD8+ T cells sorted from blood, taken in a trial of the OX40 agonist ivuxolimab. These receptor sequences come from an adult with an advanced solid tumor such as melanoma, head and neck, liver or kidney cancer.

The V gene is TRBV4-1, the J gene TRBJ1-6; 8 positions agree with TRBD1. The CDR3 runs to 18 residues. The trim removed 2 bases at V and 11 bases at J, leaving 17 bases unmatched. Looked up from germline, CDR1 is MGHRA and CDR2 is YSYEKL. CDR3 coding DNA: TGCGCCAGCAGCCAAAGGGGGGCCGGGACAGGCGGTTCTCCACCCCTCCACTTT. It specifies CASSQRGAGTGGSPPLHF.

The chain employs TRBV27 and TRBJ2-1; 8 bases line up with TRBD2. Germline loops: CDR1 MNHEY, CDR2 SMNVEV (reference sequence). The length of the CDR3 is 15 residues. V lost 2 bases to trimming and J lost 4 bases; unmatched junction nucleotides: 4. The CDR3 DNA reads TGTGCCAGCAGTTTAACGGGGGGGGCGTACAATGAGCAGTTCTTC. Translation: CASSLTGGAYNEQFF.

The genes are TRBV28 and TRBJ1-5; D not certain. CDR3 length: 15 amino acids. V lost 2 bases to trimming and J lost 1 base, with 9 bases between them. Germline lookup yields CDR1 MDHEN and CDR2 SYDVKM. CDR3 DNA sequence: TGTGCCAGCAGTTTACCCGTGGAAAGCAATCAGCCCCAGCATTTT. Residues: CASSLPVESNQPQHF. Full variable domain (rest looked up from reference TRBV28 and TRBJ1-5): DVKVTQSSRYLVKRTGEKVFLECVQDMDHENMFWYRQDPGLGLRLIYFSYDVKMKEKGDIPEGYSVSREKKERFSLILESASTNQTSMYLCASSLPVESNQPQHFGDGTRLSIL.

The chain has TRBV27 and TRBJ1-5; D remains unclear. This CDR3 contains 15 residues. Deletions cut 6 bases from V and 4 bases from J, with 16 bases between. Germline V CDR1 and CDR2: MNHEY, SMNVEV (reference sequence). The CDR3 loop is CASSLGSPFNQPQHF. CDR3 nucleotides: TGTGCCAGCAGCTTAGGGTCCCCCTTTAATCAGCCCCAGCATTTT.

The V gene is TRBV10-3, the J gene TRBJ2-3; 15 nucleotides align to TRBD2. There are 17 residues in the CDR3. V trimming: 10 bases; J trimming: 6 bases; junction bases outside the gene matches: 14. Germline V gene lookup returns CDR1 ENHRY and CDR2 SYGVKD. The CDR3 sequence: CASKGLAGGLGEDTQYF. CDR3 nucleotide sequence: TGTGCCAGCAAGGGACTAGCGGGGGGCCTTGGGGAGGATACGCAGTATTTT.

The chain recombines TRBV6-5 with TRBJ2-6; D not certain. The ends were cut back, 5 bases at V and 0 bases at J, with 5 bases in the middle. Germline-derived CDR1 and CDR2 are MNHEY and SVGAGI. CDR3 length equals 14 residues. DNA for the CDR3: TGTGCCAGCAGTGTCAGCTCTGGGGCCAACGTCCTGACTTTC. Amino acids: CASSVSSGANVLTF.